Below, one TCR beta chain is given with its context. Its antigen remains unidentified. This CDR3 spans 13 amino acids. Germline V gene sequence: CDR1 SNHLY, CDR2 FYNNEI. V lost 6 bases and J 6 bases, leaving 12 bases between the germline ends. Original handling: ImmunoSEQ sequences covered only the junction and lacked quality scores; filtering therefore differed. Assay used: immunoSEQ multiplex PCR; TCRdb lists only in-frame clones, some missing. V, J and clone size are taken as reported in that table, and D and trimming were inferred from the DNA itself. The sample records about 640,000 clones, 72% being singletons. This sample was included in a study of shared clonotypes between healthy human individuals. Findings and limits, study-wide: Relative to their counterparts shared across all four donors, non-shared clonotypes exhibited diminished generation probabilities. Some naive CD4 clonotypes, 5% to 5.5%, turned up in common across several donors.

The source material was memory CD4+ T cells sorted from blood. Sample subset: CD45RA-negative fraction. The receptor's source is a woman aged 25 to 39 in good health. The rearrangement links TRBV2 to TRBJ1-5, with D possibly matching TRBD1 (5 bases). Here the CDR3 reads CASRAAQGQPQHF. DNA of the CDR3: TGTGCCAGCAGGGCAGCGCAGGGTCAGCCCCAGCATTTT.